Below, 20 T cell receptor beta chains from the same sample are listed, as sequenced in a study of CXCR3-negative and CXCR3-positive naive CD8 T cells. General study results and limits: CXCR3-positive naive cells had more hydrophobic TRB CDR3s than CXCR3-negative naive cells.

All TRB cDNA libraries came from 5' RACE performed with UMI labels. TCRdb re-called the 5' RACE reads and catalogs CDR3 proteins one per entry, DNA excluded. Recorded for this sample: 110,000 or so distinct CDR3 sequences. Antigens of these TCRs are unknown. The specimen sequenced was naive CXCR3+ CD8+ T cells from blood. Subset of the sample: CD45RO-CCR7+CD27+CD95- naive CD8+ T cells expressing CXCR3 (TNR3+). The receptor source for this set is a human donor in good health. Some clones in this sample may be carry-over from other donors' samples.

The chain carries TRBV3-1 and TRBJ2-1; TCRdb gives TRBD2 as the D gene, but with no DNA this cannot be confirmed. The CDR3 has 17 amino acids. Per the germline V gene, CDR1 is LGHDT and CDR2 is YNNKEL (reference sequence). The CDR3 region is CASSQGPTSGGADEQFF.

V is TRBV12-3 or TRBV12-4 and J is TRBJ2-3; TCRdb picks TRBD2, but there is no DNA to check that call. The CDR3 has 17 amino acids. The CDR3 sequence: CASSSGLAGGLADTQYF.

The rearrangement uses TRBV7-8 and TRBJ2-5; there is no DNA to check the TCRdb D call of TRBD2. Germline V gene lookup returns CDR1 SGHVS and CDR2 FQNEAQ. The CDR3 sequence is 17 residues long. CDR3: CASRLTSGGLYQETQYF.

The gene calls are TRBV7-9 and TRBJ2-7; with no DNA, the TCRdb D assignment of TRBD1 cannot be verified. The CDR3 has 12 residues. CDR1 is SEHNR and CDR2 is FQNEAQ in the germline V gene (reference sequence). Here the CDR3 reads CASSSGSGEQYF.

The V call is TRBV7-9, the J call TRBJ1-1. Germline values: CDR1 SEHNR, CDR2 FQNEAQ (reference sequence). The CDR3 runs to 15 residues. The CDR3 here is CASSLAVGVGTEAFF.

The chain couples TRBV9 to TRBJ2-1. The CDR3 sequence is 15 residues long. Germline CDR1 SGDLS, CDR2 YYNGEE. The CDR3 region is CASSVDPNSYNEQFF.

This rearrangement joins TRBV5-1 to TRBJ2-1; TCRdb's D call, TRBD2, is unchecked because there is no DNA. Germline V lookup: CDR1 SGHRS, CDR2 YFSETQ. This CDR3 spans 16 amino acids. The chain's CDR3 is CASSSLTSGGDNEQFF.

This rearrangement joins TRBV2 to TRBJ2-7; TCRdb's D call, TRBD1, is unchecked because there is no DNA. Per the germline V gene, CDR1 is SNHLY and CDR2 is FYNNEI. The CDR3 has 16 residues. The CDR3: CASSSHQGPRNYEQYF.

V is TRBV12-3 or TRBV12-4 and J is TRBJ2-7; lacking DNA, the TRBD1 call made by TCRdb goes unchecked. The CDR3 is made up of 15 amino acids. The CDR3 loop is CASRAGGLPFYEQYF.

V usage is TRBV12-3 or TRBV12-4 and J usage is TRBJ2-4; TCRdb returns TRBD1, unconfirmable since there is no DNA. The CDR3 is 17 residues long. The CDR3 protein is CASSSSSSGQGENIQYF.

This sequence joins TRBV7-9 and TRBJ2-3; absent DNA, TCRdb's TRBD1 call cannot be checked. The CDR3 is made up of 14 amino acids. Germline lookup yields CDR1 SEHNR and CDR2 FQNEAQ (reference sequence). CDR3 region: CASSPRGYTDTQYF.

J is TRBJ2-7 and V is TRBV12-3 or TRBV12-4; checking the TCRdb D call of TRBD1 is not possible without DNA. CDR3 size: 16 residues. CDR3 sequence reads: CASSSSTGSLSYEQYF.

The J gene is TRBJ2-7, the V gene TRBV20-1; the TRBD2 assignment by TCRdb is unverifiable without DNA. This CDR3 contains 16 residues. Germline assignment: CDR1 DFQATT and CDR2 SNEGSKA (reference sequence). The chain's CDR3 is CSARVRRLAGGYEQYF.

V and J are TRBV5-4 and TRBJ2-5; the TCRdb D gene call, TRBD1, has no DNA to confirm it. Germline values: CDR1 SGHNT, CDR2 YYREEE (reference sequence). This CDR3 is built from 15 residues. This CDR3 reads CASSSAGQGGETQYF. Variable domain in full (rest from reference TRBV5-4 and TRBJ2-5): ETGVTQSPTHLIKTRGQQVTLRCSSQSGHNTVSWYQQALGQGPQFIFQYYREEENGRGNFPPRFSGLQFPNYSSELNVNALELDDSALYLCASSSAGQGGETQYFGPGTRLLVL.

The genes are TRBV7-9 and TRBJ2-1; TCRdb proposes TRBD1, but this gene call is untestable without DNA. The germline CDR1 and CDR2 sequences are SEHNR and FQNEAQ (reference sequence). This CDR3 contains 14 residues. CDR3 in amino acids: CASSLDRVWDEQFF.

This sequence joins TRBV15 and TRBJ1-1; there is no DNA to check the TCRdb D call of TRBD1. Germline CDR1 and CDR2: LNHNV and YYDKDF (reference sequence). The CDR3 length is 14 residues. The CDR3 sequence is CATSPLWGDTEAFF.

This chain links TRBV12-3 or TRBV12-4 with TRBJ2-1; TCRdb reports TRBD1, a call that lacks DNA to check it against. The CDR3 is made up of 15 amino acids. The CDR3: CASSFAGGGDDEQFF.

This CDR3 reads CASSLNNPNEQYF. The rearrangement uses TRBV11-2 and TRBJ2-7. The CDR3 runs to 13 residues. Germline V gives CDR1 SGHAT, CDR2 FQNNGV.

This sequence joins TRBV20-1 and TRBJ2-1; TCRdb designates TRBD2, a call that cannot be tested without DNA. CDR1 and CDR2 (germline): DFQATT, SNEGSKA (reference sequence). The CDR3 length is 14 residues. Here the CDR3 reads CSASPGTSDYEQFF.

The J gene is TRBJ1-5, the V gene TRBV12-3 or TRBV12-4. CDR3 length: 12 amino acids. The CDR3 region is CASSFEGQPQHF.